The 7 T cell receptor beta chains below all came from one sample that was sequenced in a study of blood T cell repertoires in COVID-19. Produced via immunoSEQ multiplex PCR; TCRdb's table is partial and in-frame only. The sample has 130,000 or so clones; approximately 86% are singletons. Sequenced material: peripheral blood. Source of these receptors: a woman in her sixties with acute or convalescent COVID-19.

The chain couples TRBV27 to TRBJ1-4; TRBD1 might be the D (5 bases). Germline loops: CDR1 MNHEY, CDR2 SMNVEV (reference sequence). The CDR3 contains 15 residues. V gave up 1 base and J gave up 0 bases, with 6 bases separating them. The CDR3, as DNA: TGTGCCAGCAGTTTATTAGGGGCAACTAATGAAAAACTGTTTTTT. This gives the protein CASSLLGATNEKLFF.

The V gene is TRBV4-2, the J gene TRBJ1-5; no firm D call. Trimming stripped 0 bases from V and 10 bases from J, with 16 bases between. CDR3 size: 15 residues. The germline gives CDR1 LGHNA, CDR2 YNFKEQ. The CDR3, as DNA: TGTGCCAGCAGCCAAGATAAGTCTTACGGGGTCCCCCAGCATTTT. This gives the protein CASSQDKSYGVPQHF.

The V and J genes are TRBV28 and TRBJ1-1, with D possibly being TRBD1 (6 bases). CDR3 length equals 14 residues. Germline loops: CDR1 MDHEN, CDR2 SYDVKM. V lost 7 bases and J lost 7, with 19 bases in between. The CDR3 DNA is TGTGCCAGCATTGCAGGGGCCGAGATCGTTGAAGCTTTCTTT. It is translated as CASIAGAEIVEAFF.

This clone was counted only a few times. The junction shows a germline mismatch at one end, possibly a read error. V is TRBV5-4 and J is TRBJ1-3; D not resolved. The CDR3 runs 14 residues. Germline loops: CDR1 SGHNT, CDR2 YYREEE (reference sequence). The CDR3 is CASSLANPGDTIYF. Written as DNA, the CDR3 is TGTGCCAGCAGCTTGGCCAACCCTGGAGACACCATATATTTT. The whole variable domain, remainder taken from reference TRBV5-4 and TRBJ1-3, is ETGVTQSPTHLIKTRGQQVTLRCSSQSGHNTVSWYQQALGQGPQFIFQYYREEENGRGNFPPRFSGLQFPNYSSELNVNALELDDSALYLCASSLANPGDTIYFGEGSWLTVV.

The gene calls are TRBV11-3 and TRBJ1-1; no clear D. Germline assignment: CDR1 SGHNT and CDR2 YENEEA. The V gene lost 4 bases and the J gene lost 1 base, with 7 bases spanning the gap. The CDR3 contains 13 residues. The CDR3 protein is CASSYKKNTEAFF. The CDR3 nucleotides are TGTGCCAGCAGCTACAAGAAGAACACTGAAGCTTTCTTT.

This sequence joins TRBV3-1 (or the pseudogene TRBV3-2) and TRBJ1-6; D call uncertain. The germline gives CDR1 LGHDT, CDR2 YNNKEL (reference sequence). The V end was cut by 7 bases, the J end by 8 bases, with 15 bases between. The CDR3 sequence is 14 residues long. The CDR3 nucleotides read TGTGCCAGCACCTCTCAGATGGGAGATTCACCCCTCCACTTT. Translated: CASTSQMGDSPLHF.

This chain joins TRBV30 and TRBJ1-5, with no clear D. The CDR3 is made up of 11 amino acids. Germline V gene sequence: CDR1 GTSNPN, CDR2 SVGIG (reference sequence). V was cut by 5 bases and J by 12 bases, with 14 bases left in between. In DNA form, the CDR3 reads TGTGCCTGGGCCATCGGTGGGCTCCAGCATTTT. It is translated as CAWAIGGLQHF.